This T cell receptor beta chain was captured by sequencing in a study of blood T cell repertoires in COVID-19. This clone was seen only once. Some clones are missing from TCRdb's copy, which holds only in-frame ones; the method was immunoSEQ multiplex PCR. The sample yields a few hundred thousand clones, approximately 86% seen once. This TCR was recovered from a young man with active or convalescent COVID-19. The sequencing input was peripheral blood.

CDR3 coding DNA: TGTGCCAGCACCCGGACAGGGGGGATTAGGAATCAGCCCCAGCATTTT. Its translation is CASTRTGGIRNQPQHF. The chain uses TRBV2 and TRBJ1-5; 10 bases are shared with TRBD1. The junction had 10 bases not matched to a gene; V was cut back by 7 bases and J by 4 bases. The germline V gene has CDR1 SNHLY and CDR2 FYNNEI. This CDR3 region has 16 residues.